The 32 T cell receptor beta chains given below trace back to one sample, sequenced in a study of persistence of HIV-infected CD4 T cells. The immunoSEQ assay was version 4, run in survey mode. Only in-frame clones appear in the TCRdb table, and some are missing; sequencing was by immunoSEQ multiplex PCR. This sample has 25,000 to 35,000 clones, with roughly four fifths found just once. The stimulus was lysate of CMV-infected fibroblasts, about 11 ug/mL. CD40L/CD69 double-negative CD45RO-high memory CD4+ T cells were collected. Their antigens are not known. Here the sequenced sample was CD4+ T cells sorted from PBMCs after approximately 18-hour stimulation, taken from a patient who received antiretroviral therapy. The receptors were gathered from an adult man with HIV who was CMV-seropositive.

Worth noting for this clone: Other DNA sequences of this sample code for an identical CDR3. The CDR3: CASSPQGARETQYF. CDR3 nucleotide sequence: TGTGCCAGCAGTCCCCAGGGGGCTCGGGAGACCCAGTACTTC. The chain has TRBV28 and TRBJ2-5; 8 positions match TRBD1. Germline trimming cut 5 bases from V and 5 bases from J; bases unmatched to any gene: 7. Germline loops: CDR1 MDHEN, CDR2 SYDVKM. The CDR3 loop spans 14 amino acids.

The chain carries TRBV3-1 (or the pseudogene TRBV3-2) and TRBJ2-3; 8 positions match TRBD2. Unmatched junction bases numbered 7, after V lost 0 bases and J lost 2 bases. CDR3 length equals 17 residues. In germline, CDR1 is LGHDT, CDR2 YNNKEL (reference sequence). CDR3 sequence: CASSQDRGGFYTDTQYF. CDR3 coding DNA: TGTGCCAGCAGCCAAGATCGGGGGGGGTTCTACACAGATACGCAGTATTTT.

This chain uses TRBV2 with TRBJ2-1; perhaps TRBD1 as D (6 bases). Trimming removed 4 bases from V and 9 bases from J, with 13 bases in between. The CDR3 runs 13 residues. Per the germline V gene, CDR1 is SNHLY and CDR2 is FYNNEI. In DNA form, the CDR3 reads TGTGCCAGCAGTGTAAAGGACAGTTCTGAGCAGTTCTTC. The encoded protein is CASSVKDSSEQFF.

J is TRBJ2-4 and V is TRBV4-2; 7 bases match TRBD1. The V gene end was trimmed by 2 bases and the J gene end by 1 base; junction bases not matched to a gene: 5. Per the germline V gene, CDR1 is LGHNA and CDR2 is YNFKEQ. The CDR3 runs to 16 residues. The CDR3 sequence: CASSQYDRAAKNIQYF. The CDR3 region has the DNA TGTGCCAGCAGCCAATATGACAGGGCTGCCAAAAACATTCAGTACTTC.

In its sample, this clone was seen once. The chain carries TRBV5-1 and TRBJ1-1; 10 bases fit TRBD1. Unmatched junction bases numbered 11, after V lost 6 bases and J lost 6 bases. CDR1 and CDR2 from the germline V gene are SGHRS and YFSETQ. The CDR3 sequence is 15 residues long. The CDR3 loop reads CASKYETGQGSEAFF. The CDR3 nucleotides are TGCGCCAGCAAGTATGAAACGGGACAGGGGTCTGAAGCTTTCTTT.

This chain connects TRBV7-2 to TRBJ2-7; D is perhaps TRBD2 (5 bases). Germline values: CDR1 SGHTA, CDR2 FQGNSA. This CDR3 comprises 14 residues. The V end was cut by 2 bases, the J end by 1 base, with 9 bases between. This chain's CDR3 is CASSLLLESYEQYF. The CDR3 nucleotides are TGTGCCAGCAGCTTATTACTAGAATCCTACGAGCAGTACTTC.

The rearrangement links TRBV28 to TRBJ1-3, with D hard to call. CDR3 size: 15 residues. Germline V CDR1 and CDR2: MDHEN, SYDVKM. Trimming took 4 bases from V and 4 from J, leaving 14 bases between them. CDR3 nucleotides: TGTGCCAGCAGTTCCCCCGGGGTCGGGGGAAACACCATATATTTT. Encoded protein: CASSSPGVGGNTIYF.

The J gene is TRBJ1-2, the V gene TRBV3-1 (or the pseudogene TRBV3-2); D gene unclear. The CDR3 consists of 13 residues. The V gene's germline CDR1 is LGHDT and CDR2 YNNKEL (reference sequence). With 4 bases removed from V and 2 bases from J, the gap between germline ends came to 8 bases. CDR3 bases: TGTGCCAGCAGCCCGACGGAAAACTATGGCTACACCTTC. Translation gives CASSPTENYGYTF.

The rearrangement uses TRBV28 and TRBJ1-1, with 7 bases fitting TRBD1. CDR1 and CDR2 from the germline V gene are MDHEN and SYDVKM. The CDR3 is 15 amino acids. V trimming: 5 bases; J trimming: 1 base; junction bases outside the gene matches: 7. The CDR3, as DNA: TGTGCCAGCAGTCCCCTGGACAGGAGGAACACTGAAGCTTTCTTT. It is translated as CASSPLDRRNTEAFF.

This chain connects TRBV28 to TRBJ2-2, with 9 bases matching TRBD2. V lost 7 bases, J lost 3 bases, and 6 bases stayed unmatched. Germline V gene data show CDR1 as MDHEN and CDR2 as SYDVKM. This CDR3 is 15 amino acids long. CDR3 nucleotide sequence: TGTGCCAGCATTCCGGGACTAGCCTACACCGGGGAGCTGTTTTTT. Translation: CASIPGLAYTGELFF.

This chain joins TRBV19 and TRBJ1-4, with 7 bases identical to TRBD1. The length of the CDR3 is 18 residues. J lost 1 base, V lost 6 bases, and 14 bases had no gene match. Per the germline V gene, CDR1 is LNHDA and CDR2 is SQIVND (reference sequence). The CDR3, as DNA: TGTGCCAGTAGGAGAAGGGGCCAGGGGGTTGGAACTAATGAAAAACTGTTTTTT. It specifies CASRRRGQGVGTNEKLFF.

The chain recombines TRBV7-9 with TRBJ2-3; the D is unclear. This CDR3 spans 14 amino acids. Germline V CDR1 and CDR2: SEHNR, FQNEAQ (reference sequence). The ends were cut back, 4 bases at V and 7 bases at J, with 15 bases in the middle. CDR3 DNA: TGTGCCAGCAGCTCCCCCTGGTTAGGAAATACGCAGTATTTT. Protein product: CASSSPWLGNTQYF.

This clone was seen only once. The chain is built from TRBV7-3 and TRBJ1-1, with D uncertain. CDR3 size: 11 residues. The germline V and J ends were trimmed by 5 bases and 8 bases, with 9 bases remaining between them. CDR1 is SGHTA, CDR2 FQGTGA, per germline. In DNA form, the CDR3 reads TGTGCCAGCAGCCGAGGGAGAGAAGCTTTCTTT. It codes for CASSRGREAFF.

This clone was recorded once. The chain links TRBV7-8 to TRBJ1-2; perhaps TRBD1 as D (5 bases). The CDR3 length is 19 residues. The V gene's germline CDR1 is SGHVS and CDR2 FQNEAQ. V lost 4 bases, J lost 4 bases, and 28 bases lay in between. CDR3 region: CASSYPLTGGDLSRYGYTF. The DNA of the CDR3 is TGTGCCAGCAGCTACCCCCTAACTGGGGGGGACCTCTCTCGCTATGGCTACACCTTC.

This clone was counted once. The rearrangement uses TRBV18 and TRBJ2-7; D not certain. Germline V gene data show CDR1 as KGHSH and CDR2 as LQKENI. This CDR3 is 12 amino acids long. V gave up 3 bases and J gave up 4 bases, with 7 bases separating them. In nucleotides, the CDR3 is TGTGCCAGCTCACCTATGGGATACGAGCAGTACTTC. The encoded protein is CASSPMGYEQYF.

This clone was found once. The chain has TRBV7-9 and TRBJ1-2, with D possibly being TRBD1 (5 bases). In germline, CDR1 is SEHNR, CDR2 FQNEAQ (reference sequence). Trimming took off 5 bases at V and 4 bases at J, with 14 bases between the two ends. The CDR3 totals 14 residues. Written as DNA, the CDR3 is TGTGCCAGCAGCCCTACTACAGGAGTCTATGGCTACACCTTC. Residues: CASSPTTGVYGYTF. Full variable domain (remainder filled in from reference TRBV7-9 and TRBJ1-2): DTGVSQNPRHKITKRGQNVTFRCDPISEHNRLYWYRQTLGQGPEFLTYFQNEAQLEKSRLLSDRFSAERPKGSFSTLEIQRTEQGDSAMYLCASSPTTGVYGYTFGSGTRLTVV.

This chain links TRBV5-6 with TRBJ2-2, with a weak D call TRBD2 (6 bases). The ends were cut back, 3 bases at V and 2 bases at J, with 11 bases in the middle. Germline CDR1 reads SGHDT; CDR2 reads YYEEEE. This CDR3 spans 15 amino acids. CDR3 region: CASSSRDFNTGELFF. CDR3 DNA sequence: TGTGCCAGCAGCTCCCGGGACTTCAACACCGGGGAGCTGTTTTTT.

The rearrangement uses TRBV7-2 and TRBJ2-2; 8 bases are a match to TRBD2. J gave up 6 bases and V 5 bases, and 5 bases lay outside the gene matches. Germline assignment: CDR1 SGHTA and CDR2 FQGNSA. This CDR3 comprises 14 residues. CDR3 in amino acids: CASSSIAGPGELFF. The CDR3 DNA reads TGTGCCAGCAGCAGTATAGCGGGGCCCGGGGAGCTGTTTTTT.

The rearrangement links TRBV10-2 to TRBJ1-1, with D possibly matching TRBD1 (5 bases). CDR1 is WSHSY, CDR2 SAAADI, per germline. V lost 4 bases, J lost 1 base, and 7 bases lay in between. This CDR3 has 13 residues. In DNA, the CDR3 is TGCGCCAGCAGTGGCGGGGGGAACACTGAAGCTTTCTTT. This translates into CASSGGGNTEAFF.

This clone was picked up one time. The chain is built from TRBV18 and TRBJ1-5; tentatively, D is TRBD1 (5 bases). The V end lost 6 bases, the J end lost 3 bases, and 9 bases lay between the germline ends. The CDR3 runs to 13 residues. From germline, CDR1 is KGHSH and CDR2 LQKENI. The CDR3 sequence: CASSTAFNQPQHF. As DNA, the CDR3 is TGTGCCAGCTCGACAGCTTTCAATCAGCCCCAGCATTTT.

This clone appeared a single time. The CDR3 loop is CASSTRDRGPETQYF. CDR3 nucleotide sequence: TGTGCCAGCAGTACCCGGGACAGGGGGCCTGAGACCCAGTACTTC. The rearrangement joins TRBV2 to TRBJ2-5, with 12 bases fitting TRBD1. Germline V CDR1 and CDR2: SNHLY, FYNNEI. The V gene end was trimmed by 5 bases and the J gene end by 5 bases; junction bases not matched to a gene: 6. The CDR3 totals 15 residues.

With respect to this clone: The same CDR3 arises from other DNA sequences in this sample as well. The J gene is TRBJ1-1, the V gene TRBV6-5; perhaps TRBD1 as D (6 bases). The CDR3 has 14 amino acids. Trimming cost V 6 bases and J 2 bases, with 13 bases left between them. Germline CDR1 and CDR2: MNHEY and SVGAGI. In DNA, the CDR3 is TGTGCCAGCAGACGACAGGAGACCAACACTGAAGCTTTCTTT. Translated: CASRRQETNTEAFF.

The CDR3 DNA sequence: TGTGCCAGCAGTGTTCTGCTTGATATGGGTGCTTTCTTT. Protein product: CASSVLLDMGAFF. V is TRBV2 and J is TRBJ1-1; D is unclear. CDR1 SNHLY and CDR2 FYNNEI come from the germline V gene. The V end lost 4 bases, the J end lost 11 bases, and 17 bases lay between the germline ends. This CDR3 is 13 amino acids long.

V usage is TRBV7-3 and J usage is TRBJ2-1; the D call may be TRBD1 or TRBD2 (6 bases each). V shed 6 bases and J shed 6 bases, with 15 bases lying between them. The CDR3 length is 14 residues. Germline V gene lookup returns CDR1 SGHTA and CDR2 FQGTGA. The CDR3 spells CASRASGAGNEQFF. The CDR3 DNA is TGTGCCAGCAGGGCTTCGGGGGCTGGCAATGAGCAGTTCTTC.

The chain carries TRBV6-5 and TRBJ1-2; perhaps TRBD1 as D (5 bases). Trimming shortened V by 7 bases and J by 0 bases, and 12 bases separated the two germline ends. The CDR3 loop spans 14 amino acids. Per the germline V gene, CDR1 is MNHEY and CDR2 is SVGAGI. The CDR3 loop is CASTGTSSNYGYTF. The CDR3, as DNA: TGTGCCAGCACAGGGACGTCCTCTAACTATGGCTACACCTTC.

This chain links TRBV7-9 with TRBJ1-2, with no clear D. Trimming cost V 7 bases and J 7 bases, with 19 bases left between them. The CDR3 covers 14 residues. In germline, CDR1 is SEHNR, CDR2 FQNEAQ (reference sequence). The CDR3 here is CASNLDRPHSGYTF. CDR3 nucleotide sequence: TGTGCCAGCAACCTGGACCGGCCCCACAGTGGCTACACCTTC.

The chain has TRBV5-1 and TRBJ1-2; TRBD1 agrees at 11 bases. Germline V gene sequence: CDR1 SGHRS, CDR2 YFSETQ. Trimming cost V 5 bases and J 4 bases; bases outside gene matches: 16. The CDR3 has 18 amino acids. CDR3 loop: CASSVAPGQGATTYGYTF. CDR3 DNA: TGCGCCAGCAGTGTCGCCCCCGGACAGGGGGCGACTACCTATGGCTACACCTTC.

This chain uses TRBV16 with TRBJ1-5, with unresolved D. Between the trimmed V and J ends, which lost 1 base and 3 bases, there was a span of 10 bases. Germline V gives CDR1 KGHSY, CDR2 FQNENV. The CDR3 length is 15 residues. CDR3 sequence (DNA): TGTGCCAGCAGCCAATTTAATACATTCAATCAGCCCCAGCATTTT. Translation gives CASSQFNTFNQPQHF.

In this sample, this clone turned up a few times. The rearrangement links TRBV28 to TRBJ1-5; the D is unclear. V dropped 9 bases and J dropped 7 bases, with 13 bases sitting between them. The CDR3 spans 12 residues. Germline V gives CDR1 MDHEN, CDR2 SYDVKM. The CDR3 DNA follows: TGTGCCAGGTGTTGGGCCGTGCAGCCCCAGCATTTT. Translating it yields CARCWAVQPQHF. Complete variable domain (other parts from reference TRBV28 and TRBJ1-5): DVKVTQSSRYLVKRTGEKVFLECVQDMDHENMFWYRQDPGLGLRLIYFSYDVKMKEKGDIPEGYSVSREKKERFSLILESASTNQTSMYLCARCWAVQPQHFGDGTRLSIL.

This clone was observed a handful of times. The J gene is TRBJ2-7, the V gene TRBV19; TRBD1 is a possible D gene (5 bases). Trimming left V 6 bases short and J 3 bases short, with 15 bases between. This CDR3 has 14 amino acids. The germline CDR1 and CDR2 sequences are LNHDA and SQIVND (reference sequence). The CDR3 DNA reads as TGTGCCAGTAGCAAAGGGGTAGACTTCTACGAGCAGTACTTC. Amino acids: CASSKGVDFYEQYF.

This chain links TRBV10-3 with TRBJ1-3; no definite D call. Per the germline V gene, CDR1 is ENHRY and CDR2 is SYGVKD. CDR3 size: 15 residues. Trimming stripped 5 bases from V and 0 bases from J, with 11 bases between. The chain's CDR3 is CAISYNSLSGNTIYF. The DNA of the CDR3 is TGTGCCATCAGTTATAACTCCCTCTCTGGAAACACCATATATTTT.

V is TRBV25-1 and J is TRBJ1-2, with a weak D call TRBD1 (5 bases). The CDR3 extends over 13 amino acids. Trimming took off 5 bases at V and 6 bases at J, with 13 bases between the two ends. Germline V gene lookup returns CDR1 MGHDK and CDR2 SYGVNS. The CDR3 here is CASSWGRRDGYTF. Written as DNA, the CDR3 is TGTGCCAGCAGTTGGGGCAGGAGGGATGGCTACACCTTC.